A single sample is the source of the 26 T cell receptor beta chains below, sequenced in a study of human T cells and chemical hapten exposure. Documented time point: patch test 1, 2 weeks after DPC sensitization. Treatment reported: therapeutic diphenylcyclopropenone sensitization with weekly scalp DPC. Someone pulled total RNA out of unfractionated whole blood. TCRdb re-analysed the RACE reads in MiXCR, keeping a single row per CDR3 protein. Seen here are some 52,000 distinct CDR3 sequences, roughly 11% observed once, and the top ten hold about 1.7%. The source material was whole blood, sampled in connection with sensitization to the hapten diphenylcyclopropenone (DPC). These receptors all stem from a woman in her thirties or forties with alopecia areata. Some clones in this sample may be carry-over from other donors' samples.

The chain employs TRBV18 and TRBJ1-1; 7 bases match TRBD1. This CDR3 region has 15 residues. The J segment lost 2 bases and the V segment lost 3 bases, leaving 6 bases of the junction unmatched. The germline gives CDR1 KGHSH, CDR2 LQKENI. The CDR3 nucleotides are TGTGCCAGCTCACCCCCGCAGGGGGGAAACACTGAAGCTTTCTTT. It is translated as CASSPPQGGNTEAFF.

There are many counts of this clonotype. This sequence joins TRBV7-2 and TRBJ2-1; no definite D call. V was trimmed by 3 bases and J by 4 bases, leaving 13 bases between them. The CDR3 has 15 amino acids. The germline gives CDR1 SGHTA, CDR2 FQGNSA. CDR3 in amino acids: CASSFESAPYNEQFF. The DNA for the CDR3 is TGTGCCAGCAGCTTTGAGTCTGCTCCATACAATGAGCAGTTCTTC.

This clonotype was observed at least ten times. The V and J genes are TRBV7-2 and TRBJ2-3; possible D gene TRBD1, 5 bases. Germline-derived CDR1 and CDR2 are SGHTA and FQGNSA. Trimming stripped 2 bases from V and 2 bases from J, with 8 bases between. This CDR3 is built from 14 residues. This CDR3 reads CASSLTQATDTQYF. As DNA, the CDR3 is TGTGCCAGCAGCTTAACACAGGCCACAGATACGCAGTATTTT.

This chain uses TRBV5-4 with TRBJ2-1, with 7 bases aligning to TRBD2. The CDR3 is made up of 15 amino acids. From germline, CDR1 is SGHNT and CDR2 YYREEE (reference sequence). J lost 8 bases, V lost 4 bases, and 12 bases had no gene match. Written as DNA, the CDR3 is TGTGCCAGCAGCCCGACTAGCAGCTCTTGGGATGAGCAGTTCTTC. Its protein product is CASSPTSSSWDEQFF.

The table lists this clonotype with many counts. This chain links TRBV5-5 with TRBJ1-6; D unresolved. The CDR3 spans 15 residues. Trimming took off 0 bases at V and 6 bases at J, with 10 bases between the two ends. Germline V gene lookup returns CDR1 SGHKS and CDR2 YYEKEE (reference sequence). Here the CDR3 reads CASSLDGPGNSPLHF. The CDR3 region has the DNA TGTGCCAGCAGCTTGGATGGGCCGGGTAATTCACCCCTCCACTTT.

The sample holds many counts of this clonotype. This sequence joins TRBV28 and TRBJ2-3, with D unclear. Germline CDR1 and CDR2: MDHEN and SYDVKM. Trimming cost V 2 bases and J 3 bases, with 12 bases left between them. The CDR3 covers 15 residues. CDR3 coding DNA: TGTGCCAGCAGTTTACAGAGACTTGGTACAGATACGCAGTATTTT. It encodes CASSLQRLGTDTQYF. Variable domain in full (rest from reference TRBV28 and TRBJ2-3): DVKVTQSSRYLVKRTGEKVFLECVQDMDHENMFWYRQDPGLGLRLIYFSYDVKMKEKGDIPEGYSVSREKKERFSLILESASTNQTSMYLCASSLQRLGTDTQYFGPGTRLTVL.

The J gene is TRBJ2-5, the V gene TRBV20-1, with a weak D call TRBD1 (6 bases). Germline V CDR1 and CDR2: DFQATT, SNEGSKA (reference sequence). CDR3 size: 15 residues. V was clipped by 1 base and J by 0 bases, with 12 bases between them. The CDR3 coding sequence is TGCAGTGCTAGAGGGGGGCAGGGGTACCAAGAGACCCAGTACTTC. Encoded protein: CSARGGQGYQETQYF.

V usage is TRBV19 and J usage is TRBJ2-3; tentatively, D is TRBD2 (5 bases). Deletions cut 2 bases from V and 2 bases from J, with 20 bases between. The germline gives CDR1 LNHDA, CDR2 SQIVND (reference sequence). This CDR3 comprises 18 residues. The CDR3 DNA is TGTGCCAGTAGTATAAGCGTCGAGTCAGGACTTCTCACAGATACGCAGTATTTT. Its protein is CASSISVESGLLTDTQYF.

This clonotype was picked up a small number of times. The chain employs TRBV28 and TRBJ1-2, with 9 bases identical to TRBD1. Germline CDR1 MDHEN, CDR2 SYDVKM. The junction had 12 bases not matched to a gene; V was cut back by 6 bases and J by 10 bases. CDR3 length: 14 amino acids. The CDR3 DNA is TGTGCCAGCAGCCTACCGGACAGGGGAGTATACTACACCTTC. Its protein product is CASSLPDRGVYYTF.

This clonotype was seen many times. The V call is TRBV29-1, the J call TRBJ2-2; perhaps TRBD1 as D (7 bases). V gave up 7 bases and J gave up 6 bases, with 15 bases separating them. This CDR3 contains 13 residues. Germline assignment: CDR1 SQVTM and CDR2 ANQGSEA. CDR3: CSAAPRGAGELFF. The CDR3, as DNA: TGCAGCGCCGCCCCCAGGGGGGCCGGGGAGCTGTTTTTT.

The gene calls are TRBV7-2 and TRBJ2-1; no definite D call. V was shortened by 5 bases and J by 6 bases, with 14 bases between the two germline ends. The CDR3 sequence is 14 residues long. Per the germline V gene, CDR1 is SGHTA and CDR2 is FQGNSA. The CDR3 nucleotides read TGTGCCAGCAGCCAATCTAGAGGACGCAATGAGCAGTTCTTC. Amino acid sequence: CASSQSRGRNEQFF.

This clonotype was counted many times. The rearrangement links TRBV5-1 to TRBJ2-3, with D possibly TRBD2 on 7 matching bases. The V end lost 0 bases, the J end lost 0 bases, and 11 bases lay between the germline ends. The CDR3 covers 16 residues. Germline V lookup: CDR1 SGHRS, CDR2 YFSETQ. Here the CDR3 reads CASSLDGGASTDTQYF. DNA for the CDR3: TGCGCCAGCAGCTTGGATGGGGGGGCCAGCACAGATACGCAGTATTTT.

This clonotype was recorded many times. This chain links TRBV29-1 with TRBJ2-7; 8 positions match TRBD1. This CDR3 is 13 amino acids long. With 4 bases clipped from V and 4 bases from J, the junction kept 6 bases outside the gene matches. Germline CDR1 reads SQVTM; CDR2 reads ANQGSEA. The CDR3 DNA is TGCAGCGTTGTTCTCGGACAGGGATACGAGCAGTACTTC. It is translated as CSVVLGQGYEQYF.

The chain recombines TRBV28 with TRBJ1-1, with 12 bases fitting TRBD1. Germline V gene lookup returns CDR1 MDHEN and CDR2 SYDVKM. The CDR3 runs to 15 residues. The J segment lost 5 bases and the V segment lost 4 bases, leaving 5 bases of the junction unmatched. CDR3 in DNA: TGTGCCAGCAGTTGGGACAGGGGGCGGGTAACTGAAGCTTTCTTT. It specifies CASSWDRGRVTEAFF.

The genes are TRBV12-3 or TRBV12-4 and TRBJ2-7, with a possible D match to TRBD1 (6 bases). Trimming shortened V by 7 bases and J by 0 bases, and 16 bases separated the two germline ends. The CDR3 is 15 residues long. The DNA of the CDR3 is TGTGCCAGCACTCCACAGGGTACGAGCTCCTACGAGCAGTACTTC. It translates to CASTPQGTSSYEQYF.

This clonotype was found many times. The chain recombines TRBV19 with TRBJ2-1; 9 bases are shared with TRBD2. The J segment lost 5 bases and the V segment lost 5 bases, leaving 4 bases of the junction unmatched. CDR1 is LNHDA, CDR2 SQIVND, per germline (reference sequence). The CDR3 contains 14 residues. The CDR3 reads CASSQIAGDNEQFF. The CDR3 DNA reads as TGTGCCAGTAGTCAGATAGCGGGGGACAATGAGCAGTTCTTC.

The chain couples TRBV6-1 to TRBJ1-4; D not certain. Germline-derived CDR1 and CDR2 are MNHNS and SASEGT. CDR3 size: 16 residues. Trimming took off 2 bases at V and 6 bases at J, with 16 bases between the two ends. CDR3 nucleotide sequence: TGTGCCAGCAGTGAAAGCAAGGCAGTGTCATATGAAAAACTGTTTTTT. Translating it yields CASSESKAVSYEKLFF.

This clonotype was seen a handful of times. The J gene is TRBJ2-7, the V gene TRBV7-9; D gene ambiguous. This CDR3 spans 12 amino acids. Trimming left V 1 base short and J 3 bases short, with 4 bases between. Germline lookup yields CDR1 SEHNR and CDR2 FQNEAQ (reference sequence). CDR3 coding DNA: TGTGCCAGCAGCTTAGTTCACTACGAGCAGTACTTC. It encodes CASSLVHYEQYF.

This clonotype was observed a few times. J is TRBJ2-1 and V is TRBV29-1; D might be TRBD2 (6 bases). V lost 3 bases and J lost 2, with 8 bases in between. This CDR3 is 13 amino acids long. Looked up from germline, CDR1 is SQVTM and CDR2 is ANQGSEA. The CDR3 region has the DNA TGCAGCGTTGAGGGACTCACCTACAATGAGCAGTTCTTC. Translated: CSVEGLTYNEQFF.

This clonotype was detected ten times or more. V usage is TRBV11-2 and J usage is TRBJ2-1; D unresolved. V lost 5 bases and J 4 bases, leaving 9 bases between the germline ends. This CDR3 has 13 residues. The V gene's germline CDR1 is SGHAT and CDR2 FQNNGV. The CDR3 loop reads CASSPTVYNEQFF. The CDR3 DNA is TGTGCCAGCAGCCCCACGGTTTACAATGAGCAGTTCTTC.

The chain recombines TRBV7-2 with TRBJ1-1, with a tentative D call TRBD1 (6 bases). CDR1 SGHTA and CDR2 FQGNSA come from the germline V gene. V lost 5 bases and J 4 bases, leaving 14 bases between the germline ends. The length of the CDR3 is 14 residues. The CDR3 protein is CASSPGTGPTEAFF. CDR3 DNA sequence: TGTGCCAGCAGCCCCGGTACAGGGCCCACTGAAGCTTTCTTT.

This clonotype was seen ten or more times. The genes are TRBV7-3 and TRBJ2-6; no definite D call. Germline CDR1 is SGHTA and CDR2 is FQGTGA. The V end lost 1 base, the J end lost 4 bases, and 8 bases lay between the germline ends. CDR3 length equals 15 residues. CDR3 protein: CASSLRGSGANVLTF. The DNA of the CDR3 is TGTGCCAGCAGCTTAAGGGGTTCCGGGGCCAACGTCCTGACTTTC. The whole variable domain, filled in from reference TRBV7-3 and TRBJ2-6, reads GAGVSQTPSNKVTEKGKYVELRCDPISGHTALYWYRQSLGQGPEFLIYFQGTGAADDSGLPNDRFFAVRPEGSVSTLKIQRTERGDSAVYLCASSLRGSGANVLTFGAGSRLTVL.

This clonotype was observed a handful of times. In DNA form, the CDR3 reads TGCAGTGCGGGTATGAGTGAGCAGTACTTC. It yields the protein CSAGMSEQYF. The rearrangement uses TRBV20-1 and TRBJ2-7; D is unresolved. The CDR3 has 10 amino acids. The V gene lost 6 bases and the J gene lost 7 bases, with 10 bases spanning the gap. Germline V gives CDR1 DFQATT, CDR2 SNEGSKA (reference sequence).

This clonotype was recorded a few times. CDR3 residues: CASSLASGVYNEQFF. CDR3 sequence (DNA): TGTGCCAGCAGCTTAGCTAGCGGGGTTTACAATGAGCAGTTCTTC. The chain links TRBV13 to TRBJ2-1; TRBD2 matches at 9 bases. This CDR3 contains 15 residues. V lost 1 base to trimming and J lost 4 bases; unmatched junction nucleotides: 2. Germline V gene data show CDR1 as PRHDT and CDR2 as FYEKMQ (reference sequence).

Many counts were recorded for this clonotype. The chain links TRBV3-1 to TRBJ1-1; 8 bases are a match to TRBD1. V lost 1 base to trimming and J lost 4 bases; unmatched junction nucleotides: 11. The V gene's germline CDR1 is LGHDT and CDR2 YNNKEL (reference sequence). The length of the CDR3 is 17 residues. CDR3 in DNA: TGTGCCAGCAGCCAAGGTATCCCAGGGGGCGGAGGCACTGAAGCTTTCTTT. Its protein product is CASSQGIPGGGGTEAFF.

The chain is built from TRBV7-2 and TRBJ2-2; D gene uncertain. Germline lookup yields CDR1 SGHTA and CDR2 FQGNSA. V lost 0 bases and J 3 bases, leaving 11 bases between the germline ends. CDR3 length: 16 residues. CDR3 nucleotide sequence: TGTGCCAGCAGCTTAGCGAACCAGCGATACACCGGGGAGCTGTTTTTT. Its protein is CASSLANQRYTGELFF. Full variable domain (outside the CDR3, taken from reference TRBV7-2 and TRBJ2-2): GAGVSQSPSNKVTEKGKDVELRCDPISGHTALYWYRQSLGQGLEFLIYFQGNSAPDKSGLPSDRFSAERTGGSVSTLTIQRTQQEDSAVYLCASSLANQRYTGELFFGEGSRLTVL.